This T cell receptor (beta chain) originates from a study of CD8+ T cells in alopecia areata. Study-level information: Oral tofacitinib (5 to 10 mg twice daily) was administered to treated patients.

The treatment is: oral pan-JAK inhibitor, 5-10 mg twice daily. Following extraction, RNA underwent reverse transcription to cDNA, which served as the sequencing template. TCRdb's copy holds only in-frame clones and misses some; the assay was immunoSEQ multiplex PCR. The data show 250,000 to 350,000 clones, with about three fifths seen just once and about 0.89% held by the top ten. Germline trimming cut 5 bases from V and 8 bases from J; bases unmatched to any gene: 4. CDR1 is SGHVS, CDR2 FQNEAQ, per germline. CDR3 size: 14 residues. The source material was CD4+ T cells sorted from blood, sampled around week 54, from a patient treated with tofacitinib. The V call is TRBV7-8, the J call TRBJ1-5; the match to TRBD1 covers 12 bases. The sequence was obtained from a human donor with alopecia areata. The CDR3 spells CASSHGTGGEPQHF. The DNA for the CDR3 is TGTGCCAGCAGCCACGGGACAGGGGGCGAGCCCCAGCATTTT. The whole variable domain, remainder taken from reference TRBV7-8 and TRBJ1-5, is GAGVSQSPRYKVAKRGQDVALRCDPISGHVSLFWYQQALGQGPEFLTYFQNEAQLDKSGLPSDRFFAERPEGSVSTLKIQRTQQEDSAVYLCASSHGTGGEPQHFGDGTRLSIL.